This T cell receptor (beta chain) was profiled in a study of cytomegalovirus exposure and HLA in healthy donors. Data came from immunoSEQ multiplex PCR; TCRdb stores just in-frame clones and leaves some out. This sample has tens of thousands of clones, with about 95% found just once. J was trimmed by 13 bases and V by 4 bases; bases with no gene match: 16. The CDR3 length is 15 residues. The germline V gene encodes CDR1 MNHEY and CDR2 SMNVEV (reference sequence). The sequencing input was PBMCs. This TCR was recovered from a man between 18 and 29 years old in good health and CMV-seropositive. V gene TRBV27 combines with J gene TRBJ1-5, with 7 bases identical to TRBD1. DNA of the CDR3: TGTGCCAGCAGTTCGACAGGGATAGATCAGCCCCAGCAGCATTTT. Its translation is CASSSTGIDQPQQHF.